This TCR beta chain is drawn from a study of shared clonotypes between healthy human individuals. Both subsets, CD45RA+ naive and CD45RA-negative memory, were split from the CD4+ cells. Germline V gene sequence: CDR1 SGHKS, CDR2 YYEKEE (reference sequence). The CDR3 sequence is 13 residues long. V lost 1 base, J lost 5 bases, and 6 bases lay in between. The protocol was immunoSEQ multiplex PCR, while the TCRdb copy is restricted to in-frame clones and leaves out a portion. The sample consists of a few million clones, more than 90% of them appearing once. The V call is TRBV5-5, the J call TRBJ2-2; D is possibly TRBD2 (6 bases). This clonotype was obtained from a man in his late teens or twenties in good health. What was sequenced was naive CD4+ T cells sorted from blood. Subset noted: CD45RA+ positively selected. This CDR3 is CASSLLATGELFF. CDR3 nucleotide sequence: TGTGCCAGCAGCTTGCTAGCGACCGGGGAGCTGTTTTTT. Variable domain in full (rest from reference TRBV5-5 and TRBJ2-2): DAGVTQSPTHLIKTRGQQVTLRCSPISGHKSVSWYQQVLGQGPQFIFQYYEKEERGRGNFPDRFSARQFPNYSSELNVNALLLGDSALYLCASSLLATGELFFGEGSRLTVL.